This T cell receptor beta chain originates from a study of blood T cells in healthy people across ages. Findings of the study overall: With donor CMV status unknown, expanded clonotype changes were possibly confounded.

PCR was performed a second time for roughly 7 to 12 cycles using a sample-barcoded 5' primer and a J-beta primer mix. Per-sample output comprised a minimum of 2.5 million paired-end reads containing CDR3. TCRdb reprocessed the 5' RACE reads with MiXCR, giving one entry per CDR3 protein. Among more than 700,000 distinct CDR3 sequences, about 42% were seen once, and the ten largest hold 15% to 20%. A note on this clonotype: Its antigen remains unidentified.

The length of the CDR3 is 16 residues. Germline lookup yields CDR1 SGHRS and CDR2 YFSETQ. Deletions cut 0 bases from V and 4 bases from J, with 14 bases between. The clonotype comes from an older man in good health. The V gene is TRBV5-1, the J gene TRBJ2-1; D call uncertain. Source material: blood. The CDR3: CASSLDRAVSYNEQFF. The CDR3 coding sequence is TGCGCCAGCAGCTTGGACAGAGCAGTTTCTTACAATGAGCAGTTCTTC.